The T cell receptor (beta chain) described here comes from a study of blood T cell repertoires in COVID-19. At the level of the study: The study drew acute and convalescent COVID-19 samples from the United States, Italy and Spain. The analysed material was cDNA or gDNA that came from T cells, B-cell-depleted T cells, or PBMCs.

This CDR3 has 14 amino acids. Trimming removed 3 bases from V and 5 bases from J, with 11 bases in between. In germline, CDR1 is ENHRY, CDR2 SYGVKD. Enrolled through a virtual design, the participants were between 18 and 89 years of age and came from under 25 US areas. Participant-given clinical history determined each cohort assignment. The repertoire was sequenced with immunoSEQ multiplex PCR; TCRdb's copy has only in-frame clones and lacks some. Among more than 300,000 clones listed, 90% were seen once. The TCR sequence derives from a woman aged 25 to 39 who had been exposed to COVID-19. V usage is TRBV10-3 and J usage is TRBJ1-5; D is uncertain. Sequenced: PBMCs or T cells enriched from blood (not recorded which). CDR3 amino acids: CAISDHLGYQPQHF. In DNA form, the CDR3 reads TGTGCCATCAGTGATCATCTGGGCTATCAGCCCCAGCATTTT.